This record looks at one TCR beta chain sequence and its context. These data are taken from a study of shared T cell receptors in the human thymus. The method was immunoSEQ multiplex PCR; TCRdb's version includes in-frame clones alone and lacks a portion of them. The sample gives about 660,000 clones, more than 70% of which show up once; roughly 0.0089% is in the top ten. The trim removed 0 bases at V and 4 bases at J, leaving 3 bases unmatched. This CDR3 has 15 residues. Per the germline V gene, CDR1 is SGHAT and CDR2 is FQNNGV. The same sample was also studied in work on human thymus T cells. This second report adds: Samples came from healthy Finnish infants during open corrective cardiac surgery. Thymus specimens were resections from corrective heart surgery. Repertoires sampled from thymus and blood appeared biased in V and J gene usage. Related research has reported that thymic repertoires overlap highly among unrelated individuals.

The chain is built from TRBV11-2 and TRBJ1-5, with 7 positions matching TRBD1. The material sequenced was thymocytes. The TCR was taken from a boy less than two years old with a congenital heart defect. CDR3 loop: CASSLESRGNQPQHF. The DNA of the CDR3 is TGTGCCAGCAGCTTAGAGTCCAGGGGGAATCAGCCCCAGCATTTT.